The 26 T cell receptor beta chains below were found in one sample sequenced in a study of T cells in localized non-small cell lung cancer. Generated by immunoSEQ multiplex PCR, the TCRdb table keeps only in-frame clones and is missing some. The data show about 24,000 clones, about 93% seen once. The material sequenced was peripheral blood, taken before any cancer treatment. The receptors come from a woman aged 35 to 75 with stage I lung adenocarcinoma.

The J gene is TRBJ2-3, the V gene TRBV27, with D uncertain. The CDR3 is made up of 13 amino acids. Trimming shortened V by 2 bases and J by 2 bases, and 5 bases separated the two germline ends. Germline CDR1 and CDR2: MNHEY and SMNVEV (reference sequence). The chain's CDR3 is CASSLRATDTQYF. The CDR3 DNA is TGTGCCAGCAGTTTAAGGGCCACAGATACGCAGTATTTT.

The chain employs TRBV11-3 and TRBJ2-7; D is perhaps TRBD1 (5 bases). Germline V gene lookup returns CDR1 SGHNT and CDR2 YENEEA. The CDR3 covers 14 residues. V gave up 2 bases and J gave up 1 base, with 9 bases separating them. Written as DNA, the CDR3 is TGTGCCAGCAGCTTATATACAGGATCCTACGAGCAGTACTTC. Translated: CASSLYTGSYEQYF.

The DNA for the CDR3 is TGTGCCAGCAGCTCAAGAGCCTACTCCAGGGGCGGAGAAGCTTTCTTT. It encodes CASSSRAYSRGGEAFF. The V call is TRBV9, the J call TRBJ1-1, with a possible D match to TRBD1 (6 bases). V was cut by 4 bases and J by 8 bases, with 24 bases left in between. CDR1 and CDR2 from the germline V gene are SGDLS and YYNGEE. The CDR3 consists of 16 residues. Full variable domain (outside the CDR3, taken from reference TRBV9 and TRBJ1-1): DSGVTQTPKHLITATGQRVTLRCSPRSGDLSVYWYQQSLDQGLQFLIQYYNGEERAKGNILERFSAQQFPDLHSELNLSSLELGDSALYFCASSSRAYSRGGEAFFGQGTRLTVV.

This chain connects TRBV11-2 to TRBJ2-4, with TRBD1 as a possible D gene (6 bases). V dropped 5 bases and J dropped 0 bases, with 8 bases sitting between them. The V gene's germline CDR1 is SGHAT and CDR2 FQNNGV. The CDR3 covers 14 residues. DNA for the CDR3: TGTGCCAGCAGCGAAGGGGGAGCCAAAAACATTCAGTACTTC. Translating it yields CASSEGGAKNIQYF.

The chain employs TRBV2 and TRBJ2-6; D gene ambiguous. CDR3 size: 13 residues. Germline V CDR1 and CDR2: SNHLY, FYNNEI. Trimming removed 3 bases from V and 2 bases from J, with 2 bases in between. This chain's CDR3 is CASSDTGANVLTF. For the CDR3, the DNA is TGTGCCAGCAGTGATACTGGGGCCAACGTCCTGACTTTC.

CDR3 loop: CASNFLRSGNTIYF. CDR3 nucleotide sequence: TGTGCCAGCAACTTCCTGCGCTCTGGAAACACCATATATTTT. This chain uses TRBV7-3 with TRBJ1-3; D is ambiguous. The CDR3 runs 14 residues. Germline V gene sequence: CDR1 SGHTA, CDR2 FQGTGA. V was pared by 7 bases and J by 0 bases, with 10 bases between.

The chain employs TRBV7-9 and TRBJ2-2; 7 bases match TRBD2. Looked up from germline, CDR1 is SEHNR and CDR2 is FQNEAQ (reference sequence). CDR3 size: 13 residues. With 3 bases clipped from V and 6 bases from J, the junction kept 1 base outside the gene matches. The CDR3 region has the DNA TGTGCCAGCAGCTTTCGGGGGGCCGGGGAGCTGTTTTTT. It specifies CASSFRGAGELFF.

The CDR3 is CASSLVSNEQFF. The CDR3 coding sequence is TGTGCCAGCAGCTTAGTTTCGAATGAGCAGTTCTTC. V and J are TRBV11-1 and TRBJ2-1, with D uncertain. This CDR3 comprises 12 residues. V was trimmed by 1 base and J by 7 bases, leaving 5 bases between them. The germline gives CDR1 SGHAT, CDR2 FQDESV (reference sequence).

The chain is built from TRBV28 and TRBJ2-1, with a possible D match to TRBD1 (5 bases). Germline CDR1 is MDHEN and CDR2 is SYDVKM. CDR3 length: 12 residues. CDR3 sequence: CATQGSYNEQFF. The CDR3 nucleotides read TGTGCTACTCAGGGCTCCTACAATGAGCAGTTCTTC.

V is TRBV6-6 and J is TRBJ2-1, with 8 bases aligning to TRBD1. CDR3 size: 14 residues. The ends lost 10 bases at V and 5 bases at J; junction bases unmatched: 10. Germline V gene sequence: CDR1 MNHNY, CDR2 SVGAGI (reference sequence). The CDR3 loop reads CATSTRDRNNEQFF. In DNA, the CDR3 is TGTGCCACTTCCACCCGGGACAGGAACAATGAGCAGTTCTTC.

This clone was detected once. J is TRBJ1-2 and V is TRBV25-1; possibly TRBD1 for D (5 bases). Germline lookup yields CDR1 MGHDK and CDR2 SYGVNS. The V gene lost 2 bases and the J gene lost 2 bases, with 6 bases spanning the gap. The CDR3 totals 13 residues. CDR3 sequence: CASSEQGNYGYTF. The CDR3, as DNA: TGTGCCAGCAGTGAACAGGGAAACTATGGCTACACCTTC.

The table lists this clone with a count of one. V usage is TRBV19 and J usage is TRBJ2-7, with 8 positions matching TRBD1. Germline assignment: CDR1 LNHDA and CDR2 SQIVND (reference sequence). Trimming removed 5 bases from V and 4 bases from J; junction bases left unmatched: 10. This CDR3 is 15 amino acids long. DNA for the CDR3: TGTGCCAGTAGTCTCCGGGCCAGGGGGCTATACGAGCAGTACTTC. This codes for CASSLRARGLYEQYF.

This chain joins TRBV10-2 and TRBJ1-5; D remains unclear. This CDR3 comprises 13 residues. Trimming cost V 6 bases and J 1 base, with 7 bases left between them. CDR1 WSHSY and CDR2 SAAADI come from the germline V gene. CDR3 DNA: TGCGCCAGCAGCGGGTCCAGCAATCAGCCCCAGCATTTT. It encodes CASSGSSNQPQHF.

The genes are TRBV7-9 and TRBJ2-3; D is undetermined. Germline CDR1 reads SEHNR; CDR2 reads FQNEAQ (reference sequence). V lost 0 bases, J lost 4 bases, and 8 bases lay in between. This CDR3 region has 14 residues. The CDR3 DNA reads TGTGCCAGCAGCTTAGCGTCTCTAGCAGATACGCAGTATTTT. Residues: CASSLASLADTQYF.

This clone was detected only once. The chain has TRBV28 and TRBJ1-1; D uncertain. There are 12 residues in the CDR3. The germline gives CDR1 MDHEN, CDR2 SYDVKM. V shed 6 bases and J shed 2 bases, with 7 bases lying between them. CDR3 in amino acids: CASSQLNTEAFF. DNA of the CDR3: TGTGCCAGCAGCCAGCTTAACACTGAAGCTTTCTTT.

This clone occurred once. The chain couples TRBV28 to TRBJ2-7; possibly TRBD1 or TRBD2 for D (5 bases each). CDR1 is MDHEN and CDR2 is SYDVKM in the germline V gene. The V gene lost 6 bases and the J gene lost 7 bases, with 16 bases spanning the gap. The CDR3 runs to 13 residues. DNA of the CDR3: TGTGCCAGCAGCCCCCCCGGGGCCTGGGAGCAGTACTTC. Protein sequence: CASSPPGAWEQYF. The variable domain in full, completed from reference TRBV28 and TRBJ2-7, reads DVKVTQSSRYLVKRTGEKVFLECVQDMDHENMFWYRQDPGLGLRLIYFSYDVKMKEKGDIPEGYSVSREKKERFSLILESASTNQTSMYLCASSPPGAWEQYFGPGTRLTVT.

This clone was seen once. The chain recombines TRBV10-2 with TRBJ2-2; 7 bases match TRBD1. Germline trimming cut 7 bases from V and 5 bases from J; bases unmatched to any gene: 7. Per germline, CDR1 WSHSY and CDR2 SAAADI. This CDR3 region has 14 residues. CDR3 nucleotides: TGCGCCAGCATTCCGGGACAGAGGACCGGGGAGCTGTTTTTT. Translation gives CASIPGQRTGELFF.

This clone was observed a single time. The chain carries TRBV15 and TRBJ2-3; TRBD1 matches 9 bases. Trimming removed 2 bases from V and 1 base from J; junction bases left unmatched: 7. Germline CDR1 and CDR2: LNHNV and YYDKDF (reference sequence). The CDR3 extends over 17 amino acids. The DNA of the CDR3 is TGTGCCACCAGCAGACCTTACCGGGACAGGGGCACAGATACGCAGTATTTT. Translation gives CATSRPYRDRGTDTQYF.

The chain carries TRBV5-1 and TRBJ2-4; D call uncertain. The CDR3 is 13 residues long. Looked up from germline, CDR1 is SGHRS and CDR2 is YFSETQ. The germline V and J ends were trimmed by 0 bases and 9 bases, with 10 bases remaining between them. As DNA, the CDR3 is TGCGCCAGCAGCTTGGCTGGAAGGAGCATTCAGTACTTC. This gives the protein CASSLAGRSIQYF.

The CDR3 region has the DNA TGTGCCAGCAAAAGGGGGAGAGACACCGGGGAGCTGTTTTTT. Residues: CASKRGRDTGELFF. The rearrangement joins TRBV21-1 to TRBJ2-2; the DNA was not used to check the table's D call, TRBD1. TRBV21-1 is recorded as a pseudogene. The CDR3 sequence is 14 residues long.

The V call is TRBV11-2, the J call TRBJ2-7; D unresolved. The germline CDR1 and CDR2 sequences are SGHAT and FQNNGV. V was trimmed by 1 base and J by 4 bases, leaving 8 bases between them. The CDR3 spans 13 residues. This chain's CDR3 is CASSLGGWYEQYF. The CDR3, as DNA: TGTGCCAGCAGCTTAGGGGGATGGTACGAGCAGTACTTC.

V and J are TRBV20-1 and TRBJ2-2; tentatively, D is TRBD1 (5 bases). CDR1 is DFQATT, CDR2 SNEGSKA, per germline (reference sequence). V gave up 0 bases and J gave up 13 bases, with 9 bases separating them. The CDR3 runs to 11 residues. CDR3 protein: CSARDRRGLFF. The CDR3 DNA sequence: TGCAGTGCTAGAGATCGAAGGGGGCTGTTTTTT.

This chain uses TRBV30 with TRBJ2-3; perhaps TRBD2 as D (5 bases). The CDR3 length is 14 residues. Trimming shortened V by 5 bases and J by 0 bases, and 12 bases separated the two germline ends. The germline CDR1 and CDR2 sequences are GTSNPN and SVGIG (reference sequence). The chain's CDR3 is CAWGGPSSTDTQYF. The CDR3 region has the DNA TGTGCCTGGGGCGGGCCCTCTAGCACAGATACGCAGTATTTT. The full variable domain, its missing parts supplied by reference TRBV30 and TRBJ2-3, is SQTIHQWPATLVQPVGSPLSLECTVEGTSNPNLYWYRQAAGRGLQLLFYSVGIGQISSEVPQNLSASRPQDRQFILSSKKLLLSDSGFYLCAWGGPSSTDTQYFGPGTRLTVL.

This clone was counted once. This rearrangement joins TRBV5-5 to TRBJ1-4, with D possibly TRBD1 on 6 matching bases. The germline gives CDR1 SGHKS, CDR2 YYEKEE (reference sequence). With 4 bases removed from V and 8 bases from J, the gap between germline ends came to 21 bases. This CDR3 has 16 amino acids. The CDR3 coding sequence is TGTGCCAGCAGCCTGGGGAGGACAGACCCTTTGGAAAAACTGTTTTTT. It specifies CASSLGRTDPLEKLFF.

J is TRBJ2-7 and V is TRBV28; D is uncertain. The germline V and J ends were trimmed by 3 bases and 6 bases, with 12 bases remaining between them. Germline values: CDR1 MDHEN, CDR2 SYDVKM. This CDR3 comprises 13 residues. CDR3 loop: CASSFVRGPEQYF. In DNA form, the CDR3 reads TGTGCCAGCAGTTTCGTCAGAGGTCCCGAGCAGTACTTC.

The chain joins TRBV15 to TRBJ1-1, with 7 nucleotides matching TRBD1. CDR3 length: 15 amino acids. J gave up 0 bases and V 1 base, and 2 bases lay outside the gene matches. CDR1 is LNHNV and CDR2 is YYDKDF in the germline V gene (reference sequence). CDR3: CATSRGGGMNTEAFF. In DNA form, the CDR3 reads TGTGCCACCAGCAGAGGAGGGGGCATGAACACTGAAGCTTTCTTT. Full variable domain (remainder filled in from reference TRBV15 and TRBJ1-1): DAMVIQNPRYQVTQFGKPVTLSCSQTLNHNVMYWYQQKSSQAPKLLFHYYDKDFNNEADTPDNFQSRRPNTSFCFLDIRSPGLGDTAMYLCATSRGGGMNTEAFFGQGTRLTVV.